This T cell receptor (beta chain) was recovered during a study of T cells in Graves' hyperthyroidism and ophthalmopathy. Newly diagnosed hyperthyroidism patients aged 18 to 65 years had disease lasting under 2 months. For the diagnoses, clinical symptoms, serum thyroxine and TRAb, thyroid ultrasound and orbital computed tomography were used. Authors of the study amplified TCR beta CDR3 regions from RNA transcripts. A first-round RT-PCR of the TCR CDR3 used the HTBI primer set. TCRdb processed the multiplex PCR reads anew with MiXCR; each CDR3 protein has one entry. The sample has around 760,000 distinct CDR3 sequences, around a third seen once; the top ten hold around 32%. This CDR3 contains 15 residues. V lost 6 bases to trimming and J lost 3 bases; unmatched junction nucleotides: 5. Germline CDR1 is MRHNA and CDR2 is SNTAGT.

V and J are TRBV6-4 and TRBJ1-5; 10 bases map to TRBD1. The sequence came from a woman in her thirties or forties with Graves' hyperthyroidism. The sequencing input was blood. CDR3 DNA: TGTGCCAGCAGGTGGACAGGGGGGAACAATCAGCCCCAGCATTTT. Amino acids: CASRWTGGNNQPQHF.